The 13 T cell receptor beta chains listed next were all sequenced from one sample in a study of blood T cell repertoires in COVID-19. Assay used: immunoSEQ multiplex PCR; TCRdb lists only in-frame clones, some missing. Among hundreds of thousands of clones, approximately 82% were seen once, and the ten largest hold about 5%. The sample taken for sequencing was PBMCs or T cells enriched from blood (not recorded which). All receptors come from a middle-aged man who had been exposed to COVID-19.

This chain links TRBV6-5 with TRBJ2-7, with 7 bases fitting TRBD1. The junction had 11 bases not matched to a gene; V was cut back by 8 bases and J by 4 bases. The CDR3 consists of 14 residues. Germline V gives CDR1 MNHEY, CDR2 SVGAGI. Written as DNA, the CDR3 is TGTGCCAGCGCCCGGCAACAGGGGAGTTACGAGCAGTACTTC. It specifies CASARQQGSYEQYF.

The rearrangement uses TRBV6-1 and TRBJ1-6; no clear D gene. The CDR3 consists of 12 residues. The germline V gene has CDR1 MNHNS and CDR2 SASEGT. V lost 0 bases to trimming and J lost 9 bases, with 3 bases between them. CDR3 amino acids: CASSEARSPLHF. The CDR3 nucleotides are TGTGCCAGCAGTGAAGCGCGTTCACCCCTCCACTTT.

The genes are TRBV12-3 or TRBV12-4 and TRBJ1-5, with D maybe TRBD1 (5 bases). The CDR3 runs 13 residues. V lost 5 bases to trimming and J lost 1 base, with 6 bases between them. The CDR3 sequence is CASSGGSNQPQHF. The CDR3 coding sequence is TGTGCCAGCAGTGGGGGGAGCAATCAGCCCCAGCATTTT.

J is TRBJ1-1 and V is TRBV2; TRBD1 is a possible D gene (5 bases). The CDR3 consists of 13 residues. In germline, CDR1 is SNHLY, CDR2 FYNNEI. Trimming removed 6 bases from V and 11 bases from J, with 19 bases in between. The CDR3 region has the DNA TGTGCCAGCAGAGAGACCGACAGAATTGGGGCTTTCTTT. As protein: CASRETDRIGAFF.

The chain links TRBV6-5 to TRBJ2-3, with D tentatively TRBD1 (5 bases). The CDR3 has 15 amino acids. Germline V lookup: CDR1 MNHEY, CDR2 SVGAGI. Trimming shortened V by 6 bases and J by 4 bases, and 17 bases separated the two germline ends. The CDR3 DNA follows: TGTGCCAGCAGGGGGCTGAACTCGGTCCCAGATACGCAGTATTTT. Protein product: CASRGLNSVPDTQYF.

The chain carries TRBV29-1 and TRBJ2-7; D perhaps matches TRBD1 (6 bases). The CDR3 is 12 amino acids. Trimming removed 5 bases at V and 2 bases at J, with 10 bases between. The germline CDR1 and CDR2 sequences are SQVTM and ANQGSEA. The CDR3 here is CSVRGQPYEQYF. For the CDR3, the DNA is TGCAGCGTTCGAGGACAGCCCTACGAGCAGTACTTC.

The CDR3 region is CAWSVASSGEQYF. CDR3 nucleotide sequence: TGTGCCTGGAGTGTAGCGTCTAGTGGGGAGCAGTACTTC. The genes are TRBV30 and TRBJ2-7; no clear D. The CDR3 loop spans 13 amino acids. Germline V gives CDR1 GTSNPN, CDR2 SVGIG (reference sequence). V dropped 0 bases and J dropped 7 bases, with 13 bases sitting between them.

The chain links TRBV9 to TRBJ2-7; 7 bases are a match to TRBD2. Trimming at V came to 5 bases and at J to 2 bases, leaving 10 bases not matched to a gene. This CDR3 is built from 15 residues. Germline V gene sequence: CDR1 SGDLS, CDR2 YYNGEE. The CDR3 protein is CASSSSGKLTYEQYF. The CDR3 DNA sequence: TGTGCCAGCAGTTCGAGCGGGAAACTGACCTACGAGCAGTACTTC.

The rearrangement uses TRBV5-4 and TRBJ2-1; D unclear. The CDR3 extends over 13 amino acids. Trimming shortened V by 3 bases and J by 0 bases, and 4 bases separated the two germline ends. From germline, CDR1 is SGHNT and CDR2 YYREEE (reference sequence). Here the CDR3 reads CASSWLSYNEQFF. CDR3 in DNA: TGTGCCAGCAGCTGGCTCTCCTACAATGAGCAGTTCTTC.

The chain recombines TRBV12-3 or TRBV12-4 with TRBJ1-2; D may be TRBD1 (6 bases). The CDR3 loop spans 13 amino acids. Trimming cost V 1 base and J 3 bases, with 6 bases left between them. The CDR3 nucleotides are TGTGCCAGCAGTTTAGGGGGGCACTATGGCTACACCTTC. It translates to CASSLGGHYGYTF.

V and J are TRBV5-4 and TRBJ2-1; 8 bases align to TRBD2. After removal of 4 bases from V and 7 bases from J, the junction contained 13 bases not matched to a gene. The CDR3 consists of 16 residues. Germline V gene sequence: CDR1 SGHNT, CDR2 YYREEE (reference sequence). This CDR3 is CASSVQTGLVSNEQFF. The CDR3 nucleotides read TGTGCCAGCAGCGTACAAACGGGACTAGTGTCTAATGAGCAGTTCTTC.

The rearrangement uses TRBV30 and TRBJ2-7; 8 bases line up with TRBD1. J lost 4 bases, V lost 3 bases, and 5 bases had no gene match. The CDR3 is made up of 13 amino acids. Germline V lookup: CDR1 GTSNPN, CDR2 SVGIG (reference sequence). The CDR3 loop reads CAWSGQGSYEQYF. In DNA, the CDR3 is TGTGCCTGGAGCGGACAGGGAAGTTACGAGCAGTACTTC.

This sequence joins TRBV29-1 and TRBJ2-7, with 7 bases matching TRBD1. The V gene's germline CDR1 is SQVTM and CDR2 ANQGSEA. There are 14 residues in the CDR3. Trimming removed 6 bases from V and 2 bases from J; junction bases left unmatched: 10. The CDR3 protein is CSVRQGPGPYEQYF. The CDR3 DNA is TGCAGCGTCCGACAGGGTCCGGGCCCCTACGAGCAGTACTTC.